Included here is one TCR beta chain sequence, with context. Its antigen is unknown. Assay used: immunoSEQ multiplex PCR; TCRdb lists only in-frame clones, some missing. The table has about 190,000 clones, around 90% seen once. This specimen belongs to a study of T cell responses to AZD1222 COVID-19 vaccine. Study findings and constraints: Seropositive status at baseline applied to only a handful of AZD1222 recipients. Regions 160-218 and 743-854 dominated among vaccine-associated CD4 TCRs spanning spike. Clonal diversity was possibly underestimated; the donors were predominantly white British and more often female. Rises in breadth and depth of Spike-specific TCRs came after two AZD1222 doses.

The CDR3 has 18 amino acids. Per the germline V gene, CDR1 is LNHDA and CDR2 is SQIVND (reference sequence). V lost 0 bases, J lost 4 bases, and 19 bases lay in between. The specimen comprised peripheral blood, sampled 28 days after the second dose of the MenACWY control vaccine. The TCR sequence derives from an adult who received the MenACWY meningococcal vaccine as a control. The chain uses TRBV19 and TRBJ1-5, with D maybe TRBD1 (6 bases). In DNA, the CDR3 is TGTGCCAGTAGTATAGATCCGGGAGGGCCAGGGGCTAATCAGCCCCAGCATTTT. This translates into CASSIDPGGPGANQPQHF. The whole variable domain, filled in from reference TRBV19 and TRBJ1-5, reads DGGITQSPKYLFRKEGQNVTLSCEQNLNHDAMYWYRQDPGQGLRLIYYSQIVNDFQKGDIAEGYSVSREKKESFPLTVTSAQKNPTAFYLCASSIDPGGPGANQPQHFGDGTRLSIL.